The 2 T cell receptor beta chains below were found in one sample sequenced in a study of vaccination and CD4 T cells after COVID-19. Their cognate antigens are unknown. Treatment here: approximately 10-day PBMC culture with coronavirus spike peptide pools or control peptides (ViraFEST assay). Researchers used the Oncomine TCR Beta short-read assay to sequence DNA from cultured CD4+ T cells. TCRdb re-called the PCR reads with MiXCR, one entry per CDR3 protein. This table has about 15,000 distinct CDR3 sequences, about 47% appearing once. Sequences were obtained from CD4+ T cells from blood, cultured in vitro. The source of these receptors is a human donor who had recovered from COVID-19.

The chain links TRBV20-1 to TRBJ1-2, with unresolved D. Germline V gene sequence: CDR1 DFQATT, CDR2 SNEGSKA (reference sequence). Trimming took off 2 bases at V and 3 bases at J, with 13 bases between the two ends. This CDR3 contains 14 residues. As DNA, the CDR3 is TGCAGTGCTAGATTATGGGGTCTACACTATGGCTACACCTTC. Its protein product is CSARLWGLHYGYTF.

The V call is TRBV6-5, the J call TRBJ2-5; 9 positions agree with TRBD1. J lost 4 bases, V lost 2 bases, and 5 bases had no gene match. Germline V gene data show CDR1 as MNHEY and CDR2 as SVGAGI. The CDR3 sequence is 15 residues long. CDR3 nucleotide sequence: TGTGCCAGCAGTTACACAGGGGGCGTCGTAGAGACCCAGTACTTC. Its translation: CASSYTGGVVETQYF.